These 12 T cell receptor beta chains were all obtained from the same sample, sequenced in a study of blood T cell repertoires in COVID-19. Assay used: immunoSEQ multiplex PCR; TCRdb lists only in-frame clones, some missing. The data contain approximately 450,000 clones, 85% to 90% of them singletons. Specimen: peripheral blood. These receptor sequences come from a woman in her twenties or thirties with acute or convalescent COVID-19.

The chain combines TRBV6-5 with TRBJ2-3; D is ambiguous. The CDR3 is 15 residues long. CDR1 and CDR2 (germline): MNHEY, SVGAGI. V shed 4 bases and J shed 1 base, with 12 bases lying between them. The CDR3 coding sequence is TGTGCCAGCAGTTTCCAGCCAGGCCGCACAGATACGCAGTATTTT. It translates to CASSFQPGRTDTQYF.

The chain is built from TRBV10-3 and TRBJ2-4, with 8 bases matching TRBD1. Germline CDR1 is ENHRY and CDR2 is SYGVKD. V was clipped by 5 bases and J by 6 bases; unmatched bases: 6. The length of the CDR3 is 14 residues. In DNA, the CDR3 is TGTGCCATCAGTCTGGACAGGGACTTAAACATTCAGTACTTC. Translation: CAISLDRDLNIQYF.

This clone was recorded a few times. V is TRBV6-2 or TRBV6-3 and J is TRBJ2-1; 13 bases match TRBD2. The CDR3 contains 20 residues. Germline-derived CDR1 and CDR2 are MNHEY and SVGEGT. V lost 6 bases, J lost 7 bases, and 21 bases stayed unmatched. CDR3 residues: CASSPKPGLAGFRPLNEQFF. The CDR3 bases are TGTGCCAGCAGCCCCAAACCGGGACTAGCGGGGTTCCGCCCTTTAAATGAGCAGTTCTTC.

Here the CDR3 reads CASSLSPGQLILYF. The CDR3 region has the DNA TGTGCCAGCAGCTTGAGTCCTGGACAGCTGATTCTGTACTTC. The genes are TRBV7-3 and TRBJ2-7; D possibly corresponds to TRBD1 (6 bases). CDR1 is SGHTA, CDR2 FQGTGA, per germline. V shed 3 bases and J shed 12 bases, with 21 bases lying between them. This CDR3 has 14 amino acids.

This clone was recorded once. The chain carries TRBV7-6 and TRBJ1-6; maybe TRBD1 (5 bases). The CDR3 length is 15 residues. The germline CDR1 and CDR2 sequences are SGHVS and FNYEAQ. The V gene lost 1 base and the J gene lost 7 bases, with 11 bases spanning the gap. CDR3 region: CASSLGVTANSPLHF. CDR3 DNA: TGTGCCAGCAGCTTAGGGGTGACAGCGAATTCACCCCTCCACTTT.

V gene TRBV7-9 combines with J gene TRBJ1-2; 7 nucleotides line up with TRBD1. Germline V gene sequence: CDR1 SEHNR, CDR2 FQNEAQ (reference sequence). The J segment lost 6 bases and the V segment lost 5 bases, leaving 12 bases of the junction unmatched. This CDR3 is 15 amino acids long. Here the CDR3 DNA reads TGTGCCAGCAGCCGACTAGGGGGCAGGCCCGATGGCTACACCTTC. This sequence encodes CASSRLGGRPDGYTF.

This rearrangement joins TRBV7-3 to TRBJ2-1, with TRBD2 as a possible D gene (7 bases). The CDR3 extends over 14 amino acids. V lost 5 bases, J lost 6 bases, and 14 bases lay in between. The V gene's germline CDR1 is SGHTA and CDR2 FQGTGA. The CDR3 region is CASSPGGVGNEQFF. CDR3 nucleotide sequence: TGTGCCAGCAGCCCGGGGGGCGTCGGCAATGAGCAGTTCTTC.

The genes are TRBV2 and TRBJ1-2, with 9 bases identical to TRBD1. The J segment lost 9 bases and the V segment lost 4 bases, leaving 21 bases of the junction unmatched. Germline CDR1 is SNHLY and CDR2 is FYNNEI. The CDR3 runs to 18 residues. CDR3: CASSVVGQVVTGGVSYTF. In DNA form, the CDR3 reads TGTGCCAGCAGTGTTGTGGGCCAAGTTGTGACAGGGGGAGTGAGCTACACCTTC.

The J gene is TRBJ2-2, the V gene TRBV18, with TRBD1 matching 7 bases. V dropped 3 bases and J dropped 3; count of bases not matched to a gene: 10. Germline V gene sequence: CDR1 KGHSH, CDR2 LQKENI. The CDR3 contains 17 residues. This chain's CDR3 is CASSPPRAQGYTGELFF. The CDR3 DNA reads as TGTGCCAGCTCACCTCCTAGGGCACAGGGGTACACCGGGGAGCTGTTTTTT.

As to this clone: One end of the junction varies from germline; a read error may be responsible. CDR3 coding DNA: TGTGCCAGCAGCACATGGACAGGGAACGCTGAAGCTTTCTTT. It translates to CASSTWTGNAEAFF. The V call is TRBV13, the J call TRBJ1-1, with 8 bases identical to TRBD1. Germline assignment: CDR1 PRHDT and CDR2 FYEKMQ (reference sequence). The CDR3 covers 14 residues.

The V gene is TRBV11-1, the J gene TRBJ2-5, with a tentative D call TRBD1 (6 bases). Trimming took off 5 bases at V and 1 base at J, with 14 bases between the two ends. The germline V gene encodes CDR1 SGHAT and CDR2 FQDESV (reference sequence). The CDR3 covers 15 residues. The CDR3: CASSATGTFQETQYF. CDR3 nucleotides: TGTGCCAGCAGCGCAACTGGGACATTCCAAGAGACCCAGTACTTC.

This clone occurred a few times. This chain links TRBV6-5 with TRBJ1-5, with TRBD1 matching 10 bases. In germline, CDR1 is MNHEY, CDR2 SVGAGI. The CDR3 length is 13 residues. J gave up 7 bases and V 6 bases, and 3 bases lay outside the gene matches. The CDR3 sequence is CASRDRGVQPQHF. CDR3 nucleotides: TGTGCCAGCAGGGACAGGGGGGTCCAGCCCCAGCATTTT.